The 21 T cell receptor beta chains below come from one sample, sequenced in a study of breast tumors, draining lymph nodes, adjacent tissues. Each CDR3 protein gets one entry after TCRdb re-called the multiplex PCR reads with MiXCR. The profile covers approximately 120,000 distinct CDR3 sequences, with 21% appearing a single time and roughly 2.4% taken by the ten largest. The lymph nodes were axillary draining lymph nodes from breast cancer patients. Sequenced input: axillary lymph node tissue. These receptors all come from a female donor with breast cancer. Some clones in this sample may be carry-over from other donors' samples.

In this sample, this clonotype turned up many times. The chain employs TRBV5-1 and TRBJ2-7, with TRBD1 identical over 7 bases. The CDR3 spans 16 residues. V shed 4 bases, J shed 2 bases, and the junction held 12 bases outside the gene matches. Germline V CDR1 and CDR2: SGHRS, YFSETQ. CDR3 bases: TGCGCCAGCAGCCTTGGACAGGCCTACGGAACCTACGAGCAGTACTTC. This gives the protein CASSLGQAYGTYEQYF. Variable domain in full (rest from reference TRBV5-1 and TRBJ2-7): KAGVTQTPRYLIKTRGQQVTLSCSPISGHRSVSWYQQTPGQGLQFLFEYFSETQRNKGNFPGRFSGRQFSNSRSEMNVSTLELGDSALYLCASSLGQAYGTYEQYFGPGTRLTVT.

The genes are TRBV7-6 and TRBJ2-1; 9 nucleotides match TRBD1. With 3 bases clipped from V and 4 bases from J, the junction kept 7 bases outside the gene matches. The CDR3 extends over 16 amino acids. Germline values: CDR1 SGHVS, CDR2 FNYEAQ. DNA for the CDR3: TGTGCCAGCAGCTTTAATGGGGACAGGGTGTACAATGAGCAGTTCTTC. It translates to CASSFNGDRVYNEQFF.

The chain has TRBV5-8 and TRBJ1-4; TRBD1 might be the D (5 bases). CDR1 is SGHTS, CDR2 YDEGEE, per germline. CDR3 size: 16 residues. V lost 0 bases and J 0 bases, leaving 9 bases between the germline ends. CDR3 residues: CASSLGPQATNEKLFF. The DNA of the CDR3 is TGTGCCAGCAGCTTGGGCCCACAGGCAACTAATGAAAAACTGTTTTTT.

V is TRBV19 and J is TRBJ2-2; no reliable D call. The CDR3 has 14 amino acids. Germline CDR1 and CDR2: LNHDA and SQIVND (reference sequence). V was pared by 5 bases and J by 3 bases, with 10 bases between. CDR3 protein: CASSPDTDTGELFF. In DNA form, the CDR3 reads TGTGCCAGTAGTCCCGACACGGACACCGGGGAGCTGTTTTTT.

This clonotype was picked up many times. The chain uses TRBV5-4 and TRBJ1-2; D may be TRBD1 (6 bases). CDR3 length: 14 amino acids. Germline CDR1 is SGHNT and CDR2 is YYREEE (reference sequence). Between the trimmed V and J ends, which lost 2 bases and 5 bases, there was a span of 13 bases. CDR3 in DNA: TGTGCCAGCAGCTTTATCGAGACAGGATATGGCTACACCTTC. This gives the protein CASSFIETGYGYTF.

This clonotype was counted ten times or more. CDR3 nucleotides: TGTGCCATCAGTGATGGCACCGGGGAGCTGTTTTTT. Protein: CAISDGTGELFF. V and J are TRBV10-3 and TRBJ2-2; no reliable D call. This CDR3 is built from 12 residues. Trimming cost V 3 bases and J 4 bases, with 3 bases left between them. In germline, CDR1 is ENHRY, CDR2 SYGVKD.

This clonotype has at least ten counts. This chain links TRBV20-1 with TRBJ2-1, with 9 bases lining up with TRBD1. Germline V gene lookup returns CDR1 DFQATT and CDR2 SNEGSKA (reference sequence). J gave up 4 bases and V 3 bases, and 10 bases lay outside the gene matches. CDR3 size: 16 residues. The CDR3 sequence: CSARNTGTGRYNEQFF. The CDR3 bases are TGCAGTGCTAGGAACACCGGGACAGGGAGGTACAATGAGCAGTTCTTC.

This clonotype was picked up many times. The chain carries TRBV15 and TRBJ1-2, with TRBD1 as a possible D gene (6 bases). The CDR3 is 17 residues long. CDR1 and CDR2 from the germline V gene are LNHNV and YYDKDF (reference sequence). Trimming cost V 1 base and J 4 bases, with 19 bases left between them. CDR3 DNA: TGTGCCACCAGCAGAGGCTCGTCTGGACAGACGATCTATGGCTACACCTTC. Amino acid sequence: CATSRGSSGQTIYGYTF.

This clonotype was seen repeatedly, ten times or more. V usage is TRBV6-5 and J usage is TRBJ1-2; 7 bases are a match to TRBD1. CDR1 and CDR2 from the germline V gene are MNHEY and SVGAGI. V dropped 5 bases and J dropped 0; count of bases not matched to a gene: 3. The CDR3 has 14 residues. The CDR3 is CASSKQGPNYGYTF. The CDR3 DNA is TGTGCCAGCAGTAAACAGGGGCCTAACTATGGCTACACCTTC.

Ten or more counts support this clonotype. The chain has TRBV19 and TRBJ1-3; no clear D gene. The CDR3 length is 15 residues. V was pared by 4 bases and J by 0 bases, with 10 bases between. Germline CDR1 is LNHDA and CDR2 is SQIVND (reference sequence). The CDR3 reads CASSTRPASGNTIYF. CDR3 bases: TGTGCCAGTAGTACCCGCCCGGCCTCTGGAAACACCATATATTTT.

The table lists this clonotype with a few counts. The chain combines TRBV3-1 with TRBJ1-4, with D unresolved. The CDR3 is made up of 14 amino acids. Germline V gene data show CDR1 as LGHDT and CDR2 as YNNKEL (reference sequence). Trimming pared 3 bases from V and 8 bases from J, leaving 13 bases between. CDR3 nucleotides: TGTGCCAGCAGCCAGAGGTGGCCGGGAGAAAAACTGTTTTTT. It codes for CASSQRWPGEKLFF.

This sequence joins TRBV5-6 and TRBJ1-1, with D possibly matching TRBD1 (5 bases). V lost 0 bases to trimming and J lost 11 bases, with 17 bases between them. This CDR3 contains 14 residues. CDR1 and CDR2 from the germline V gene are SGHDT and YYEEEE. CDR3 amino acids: CASSLAAGMRSAFF. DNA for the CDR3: TGTGCCAGCAGCTTGGCGGCAGGGATGAGGTCGGCTTTCTTT.

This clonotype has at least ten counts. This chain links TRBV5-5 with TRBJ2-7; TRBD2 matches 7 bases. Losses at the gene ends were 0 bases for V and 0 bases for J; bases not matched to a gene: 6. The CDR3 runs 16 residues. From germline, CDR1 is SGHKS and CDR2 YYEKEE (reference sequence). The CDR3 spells CASSLGGGPLSYEQYF. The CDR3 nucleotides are TGTGCCAGCAGCTTGGGCGGGGGTCCTCTCTCCTACGAGCAGTACTTC.

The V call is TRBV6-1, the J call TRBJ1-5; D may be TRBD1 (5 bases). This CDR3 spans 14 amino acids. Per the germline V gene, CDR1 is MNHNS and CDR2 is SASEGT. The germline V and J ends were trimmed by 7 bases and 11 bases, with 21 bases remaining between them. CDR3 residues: CASKPVGAMGAQHF. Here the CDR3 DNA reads TGTGCCAGCAAGCCCGTGGGCGCCATGGGGGCCCAGCATTTT.

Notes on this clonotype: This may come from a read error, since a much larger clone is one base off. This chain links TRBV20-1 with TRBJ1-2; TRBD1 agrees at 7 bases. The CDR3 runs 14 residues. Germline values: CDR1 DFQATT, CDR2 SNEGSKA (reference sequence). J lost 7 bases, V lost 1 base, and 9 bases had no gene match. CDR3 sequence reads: CSARASTGDCGYTF. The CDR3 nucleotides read TGCAGTGCTAGAGCTAGTACAGGGGACTGTGGCTACACCTTC.

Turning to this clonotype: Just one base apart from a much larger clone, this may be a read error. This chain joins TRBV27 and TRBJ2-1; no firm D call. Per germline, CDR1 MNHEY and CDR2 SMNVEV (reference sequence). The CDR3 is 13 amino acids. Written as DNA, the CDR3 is TGTGCCTGCAGTACTGGGCGGCTCAGTGAGCAGTTCTTC. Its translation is CACSTGRLSEQFF.

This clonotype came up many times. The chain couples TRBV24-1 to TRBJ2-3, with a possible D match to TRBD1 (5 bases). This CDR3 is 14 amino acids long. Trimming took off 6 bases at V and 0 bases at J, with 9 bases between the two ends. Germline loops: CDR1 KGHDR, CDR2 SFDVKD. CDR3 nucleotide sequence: TGTGCCACCAGTTCAGGGTATAGCACAGATACGCAGTATTTT. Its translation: CATSSGYSTDTQYF.

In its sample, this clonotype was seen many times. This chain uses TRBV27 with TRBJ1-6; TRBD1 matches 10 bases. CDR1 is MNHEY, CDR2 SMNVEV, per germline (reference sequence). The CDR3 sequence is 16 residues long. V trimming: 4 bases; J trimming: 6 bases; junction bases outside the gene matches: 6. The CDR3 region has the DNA TGTGCCAGCAGTTCCCTCGGGACAGGGGCTAATTCACCCCTCCACTTT. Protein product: CASSSLGTGANSPLHF.

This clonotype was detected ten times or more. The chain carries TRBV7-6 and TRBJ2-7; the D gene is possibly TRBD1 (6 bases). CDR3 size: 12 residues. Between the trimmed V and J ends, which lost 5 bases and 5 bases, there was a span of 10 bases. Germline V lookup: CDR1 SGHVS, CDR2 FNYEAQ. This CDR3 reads CASSPTGNEQYF. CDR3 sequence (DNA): TGTGCCAGCAGCCCGACAGGAAACGAGCAGTACTTC.

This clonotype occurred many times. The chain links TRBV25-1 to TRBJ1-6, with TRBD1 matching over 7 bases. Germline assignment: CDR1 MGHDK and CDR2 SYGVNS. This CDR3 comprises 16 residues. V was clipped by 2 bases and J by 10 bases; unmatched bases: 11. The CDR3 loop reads CASSETGTGVKSPLHF. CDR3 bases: TGTGCCAGCAGTGAAACCGGAACAGGGGTAAAGTCACCCCTCCACTTT.

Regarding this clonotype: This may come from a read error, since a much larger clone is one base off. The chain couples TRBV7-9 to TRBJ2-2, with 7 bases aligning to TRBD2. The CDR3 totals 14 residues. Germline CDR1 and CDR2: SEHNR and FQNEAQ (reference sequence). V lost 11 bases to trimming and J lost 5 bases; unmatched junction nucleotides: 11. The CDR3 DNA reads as TGTGCCTGCCGGGCGGGGAGGGAGACCGGGGAGCTGTTTTTT. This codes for CACRAGRETGELFF. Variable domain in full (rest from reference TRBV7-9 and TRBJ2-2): DTGVSQNPRHKITKRGQNVTFRCDPISEHNRLYWYRQTLGQGPEFLTYFQNEAQLEKSRLLSDRFSAERPKGSFSTLEIQRTEQGDSAMYLCACRAGRETGELFFGEGSRLTVL.